This T cell receptor beta chain is drawn from a study of blood T cell repertoires in COVID-19. Study-wide context: Specimens from acute and convalescent COVID-19 originated in the United States, Italy and Spain. Sources were T cells, B-cell-depleted T cells, or PBMCs; the material itself was cDNA or gDNA.

This CDR3 is 19 amino acids long. Germline CDR1 and CDR2: SGHTA and FQGNSA. Losses at the gene ends were 1 base for V and 0 bases for J; bases not matched to a gene: 10. As originally analysed: Nucleated cell number was recorded as an estimate derived from reference gene primer amplification. Clones were sequenced by immunoSEQ multiplex PCR, and TCRdb holds only the in-frame ones, with some missing. D and trimming come from the DNA, and the V and J calls and clone size come from that table. Here the sample spans approximately 210,000 clones, around 83% being singletons. The receptor was isolated from a man aged 50-60 years with active or convalescent COVID-19. The sample comprised peripheral blood. The chain couples TRBV7-2 to TRBJ2-4; 9 bases fit TRBD2. CDR3 region: CASSLEASGVVRAKNIQYF. CDR3 in DNA: TGTGCCAGCAGCTTAGAGGCTAGCGGGGTGGTTAGAGCCAAAAACATTCAGTACTTC.